These 27 T cell receptor beta chains were sequenced from one sample in a study of T-cell reconstitution after alpha-beta-depleted transplantation in children. Unique molecular identifiers were used to barcode this TCRbeta library. TCRdb used MiXCR to reprocess the PCR reads, holding one entry per CDR3 protein. The sample has approximately 270,000 distinct CDR3 sequences; 20% to 30% are singletons. Specimen: PBMCs, mostly from graft donor cells, collected 360 days after TCRalphabeta/CD19-depleted stem cell transplant. The source is a female patient aged 2-9 years who had a stem cell transplant for congenital amegakaryocytic thrombocytopenia, so the T cells may come from the graft donor.

V is TRBV5-1 and J is TRBJ2-3; tentatively, D is TRBD2 (6 bases). V lost 7 bases and J lost 2, with 14 bases in between. CDR3 length: 14 residues. Germline-derived CDR1 and CDR2 are SGHRS and YFSETQ. The CDR3 is CASSLRESTDTQYF. In DNA form, the CDR3 reads TGCGCCAGCTCCCTCCGGGAGTCCACAGATACGCAGTATTTT.

This clonotype was found a few times. The chain couples TRBV7-3 to TRBJ2-3, with 9 bases lining up with TRBD2. CDR3 size: 15 residues. J was trimmed by 4 bases and V by 4 bases; bases with no gene match: 6. Germline V gene lookup returns CDR1 SGHTA and CDR2 FQGTGA. CDR3 in amino acids: CASSYGSGSADTQYF. The CDR3 DNA is TGTGCCAGCAGCTACGGTAGCGGGAGCGCAGATACGCAGTATTTT.

This clonotype was observed at least ten times. V usage is TRBV7-2 and J usage is TRBJ2-2, with 7 bases aligning to TRBD2. The ends lost 1 base at V and 6 bases at J; junction bases unmatched: 2. Germline V gene sequence: CDR1 SGHTA, CDR2 FQGNSA. The CDR3 runs 14 residues. The CDR3, as DNA: TGTGCCAGCAGCTTAGTTACTAGCGCCGGGGAGCTGTTTTTT. It is translated as CASSLVTSAGELFF.

The J gene is TRBJ2-1, the V gene TRBV4-1, with 10 positions matching TRBD2. Germline CDR1 reads MGHRA; CDR2 reads YSYEKL. V dropped 4 bases and J dropped 13; count of bases not matched to a gene: 10. There are 14 residues in the CDR3. In nucleotides, the CDR3 is TGCGCCAGCAGCCCGTACCTAGCGGGAGTCGGTCAGTTCTTC. Its protein is CASSPYLAGVGQFF.

V gene TRBV20-1 combines with J gene TRBJ1-1; no firm D call. The germline gives CDR1 DFQATT, CDR2 SNEGSKA (reference sequence). This CDR3 contains 11 residues. V lost 3 bases and J lost 5, with 7 bases in between. CDR3 nucleotide sequence: TGCAGTGCTAGGAGGCTTACTGAAGCTTTCTTT. Amino acids: CSARRLTEAFF.

The chain carries TRBV14 and TRBJ1-2, with D possibly matching TRBD1 (5 bases). Looked up from germline, CDR1 is SGHDN and CDR2 is FVKESK. V shed 0 bases and J shed 4 bases, with 9 bases lying between them. This CDR3 has 14 residues. CDR3 loop: CASSQEQAGYGYTF. As DNA, the CDR3 is TGTGCCAGCAGCCAAGAACAGGCGGGCTATGGCTACACCTTC.

In this sample, this clonotype turned up a few times. This rearrangement joins TRBV5-5 to TRBJ1-1, with no clear D. Trimming pared 0 bases from V and 4 bases from J, leaving 10 bases between. Germline assignment: CDR1 SGHKS and CDR2 YYEKEE (reference sequence). CDR3 size: 14 residues. The CDR3 DNA sequence: TGTGCCAGCAGCTTGGCCCCAGCCTCCACTGAAGCTTTCTTT. Encoded protein: CASSLAPASTEAFF.

This clonotype was seen a few times. This chain connects TRBV5-5 to TRBJ2-7; D is unresolved. The CDR3 spans 13 residues. Trimming took off 4 bases at V and 7 bases at J, with 15 bases between the two ends. In germline, CDR1 is SGHKS, CDR2 YYEKEE (reference sequence). The CDR3 region has the DNA TGTGCCAGCAGCGCTACGAATTCTAGGGAGCAGTACTTC. Translating it yields CASSATNSREQYF.

There are a few counts of this clonotype. This chain joins TRBV5-1 and TRBJ2-2, with D possibly matching TRBD1 (6 bases). The germline gives CDR1 SGHRS, CDR2 YFSETQ. The CDR3 extends over 15 amino acids. Trimming took 0 bases from V and 4 from J, leaving 10 bases between them. CDR3 in amino acids: CASSLVSGVTGELFF. CDR3 sequence (DNA): TGCGCCAGCAGCTTGGTTTCAGGGGTCACCGGGGAGCTGTTTTTT.

The chain joins TRBV29-1 to TRBJ2-7, with a possible D match to TRBD2 (7 bases). Germline-derived CDR1 and CDR2 are SQVTM and ANQGSEA. The CDR3 sequence is 14 residues long. Trimming shortened V by 3 bases and J by 3 bases, and 15 bases separated the two germline ends. CDR3 loop: CSVEGEGGFYEQYF. As DNA, the CDR3 is TGCAGCGTTGAGGGGGAGGGGGGTTTCTACGAGCAGTACTTC.

This clonotype was counted a few times. The chain is built from TRBV4-1 and TRBJ2-7, with D possibly TRBD2 on 5 matching bases. The CDR3 has 15 residues. Trimming cost V 4 bases and J 3 bases, with 16 bases left between them. The germline gives CDR1 MGHRA, CDR2 YSYEKL. CDR3 DNA: TGCGCCAGCAGCCTTTCAATGGCCGGGAACTACGAGCAGTACTTC. Protein: CASSLSMAGNYEQYF.

Many counts were recorded for this clonotype. V is TRBV12-3 or TRBV12-4 and J is TRBJ2-1; 11 bases are shared with TRBD2. The CDR3 runs to 16 residues. J was trimmed by 5 bases and V by 6 bases; bases with no gene match: 9. The CDR3 nucleotides read TGTGCCAGCAGGCCGTACCTAGCGGGAGGACACAATGAGCAGTTCTTC. Translation gives CASRPYLAGGHNEQFF.

The CDR3 region is CASSQRRPTSTDTQYF. The CDR3, as DNA: TGCGCCAGCAGCCAACGCCGGCCCACTAGCACAGATACGCAGTATTTT. V usage is TRBV4-3 and J usage is TRBJ2-3; unclear D gene. The CDR3 has 16 residues. The V gene's germline CDR1 is LGHNA and CDR2 YSLEER. Trimming removed 2 bases at V and 0 bases at J, with 12 bases between.

This chain links TRBV12-3 or TRBV12-4 with TRBJ2-2; 10 nucleotides agree with TRBD1. There are 17 residues in the CDR3. V trimming: 2 bases; J trimming: 5 bases; junction bases outside the gene matches: 8. The CDR3 nucleotides read TGTGCCAGCAGTTTATGGACAGGGGGATTTAGTACCGGGGAGCTGTTTTTT. Translation: CASSLWTGGFSTGELFF.

This clonotype was observed a handful of times. This chain links TRBV7-9 with TRBJ1-4, with 10 bases that match TRBD1. V dropped 8 bases and J dropped 7; count of bases not matched to a gene: 10. The germline V gene has CDR1 SEHNR and CDR2 FQNEAQ (reference sequence). This CDR3 comprises 15 residues. CDR3 bases: TGTGCCAGCTCCCCTCGACAGGGGGCGCGTGAAAAACTGTTTTTT. It codes for CASSPRQGAREKLFF.

The chain carries TRBV4-2 and TRBJ2-1; TRBD1 might be the D (6 bases). The CDR3 extends over 18 amino acids. V lost 2 bases and J lost 0, with 17 bases in between. CDR1 is LGHNA, CDR2 YNFKEQ, per germline. The CDR3 coding sequence is TGTGCCAGCAGCCAACCATACCTTACAGGGTCCTCCTACAATGAGCAGTTCTTC. Translation gives CASSQPYLTGSSYNEQFF.

This clonotype was found once. The V and J genes are TRBV20-1 and TRBJ2-7; D remains ambiguous. V lost 0 bases to trimming and J lost 0 bases, with 9 bases between them. Germline CDR1 is DFQATT and CDR2 is SNEGSKA (reference sequence). This CDR3 comprises 14 residues. The CDR3 reads CSARDGHYSYEQYF. The CDR3 DNA reads as TGCAGTGCTAGAGATGGGCACTACTCCTACGAGCAGTACTTC.

This chain uses TRBV20-1 with TRBJ2-1; 11 bases align to TRBD2. CDR3 size: 19 residues. Germline CDR1 DFQATT, CDR2 SNEGSKA (reference sequence). V lost 0 bases, J lost 4 bases, and 14 bases stayed unmatched. CDR3 loop: CSARDLWPSGGIKYNEQFF. CDR3 DNA sequence: TGCAGTGCTAGAGATCTTTGGCCTAGCGGGGGGATAAAGTACAATGAGCAGTTCTTC.

This clonotype was counted a few times. The chain links TRBV20-1 to TRBJ1-5; D ambiguous. Germline assignment: CDR1 DFQATT and CDR2 SNEGSKA (reference sequence). The CDR3 runs 14 residues. V gave up 6 bases and J gave up 4 bases, with 16 bases separating them. CDR3: CSASKGPSNQPQHF. The CDR3 DNA reads as TGCAGTGCCTCAAAAGGTCCGAGTAATCAGCCCCAGCATTTT.

This clonotype was seen only a few times. The rearrangement links TRBV29-1 to TRBJ1-1, with D hard to call. Germline CDR1 reads SQVTM; CDR2 reads ANQGSEA. Trimming cost V 2 bases and J 0 bases, with 4 bases left between them. This CDR3 is built from 12 residues. The CDR3: CSVESVNTEAFF. DNA for the CDR3: TGCAGCGTTGAAAGTGTGAACACTGAAGCTTTCTTT.

The chain couples TRBV7-2 to TRBJ1-1, with a tentative D call TRBD1 (5 bases). The CDR3 has 13 amino acids. V lost 4 bases to trimming and J lost 1 base, with 7 bases between them. The germline CDR1 and CDR2 sequences are SGHTA and FQGNSA. In DNA form, the CDR3 reads TGTGCCAGCAGCTGGGACGGGAACACTGAAGCTTTCTTT. Translating gives CASSWDGNTEAFF.

The chain recombines TRBV4-2 with TRBJ2-2; possibly TRBD1 or TRBD2 for D (5 bases each). CDR1 LGHNA and CDR2 YNFKEQ come from the germline V gene. V was shortened by 5 bases and J by 3 bases, with 16 bases between the two germline ends. This CDR3 comprises 16 residues. CDR3 sequence (DNA): TGTGCCAGCAGCTCCGGGGCAGCGGCTTACACCGGGGAGCTGTTTTTT. It yields the protein CASSSGAAAYTGELFF.

The rearrangement links TRBV12-3 or TRBV12-4 to TRBJ1-6, with 8 bases that match TRBD1. The V segment lost 5 bases and the J segment 10 bases; nucleotides outside the gene matches: 10. This CDR3 contains 15 residues. Here the CDR3 DNA reads TGTGCCAGCAGTCAATCACAGGGGGAAGGATCACCCCTCCACTTT. It yields the protein CASSQSQGEGSPLHF.

A few counts support this clonotype. The rearrangement uses TRBV6-5 and TRBJ1-4; no clear D. Trimming took off 6 bases at V and 4 bases at J, with 18 bases between the two ends. Germline CDR1 and CDR2: MNHEY and SVGAGI. The CDR3 runs to 16 residues. CDR3 region: CASSGPGRRRNEKLFF. In DNA form, the CDR3 reads TGTGCCAGCAGCGGTCCCGGGAGGCGACGTAATGAAAAACTGTTTTTT.

The V and J genes are TRBV6-2 or TRBV6-3 and TRBJ1-1, with unresolved D. The germline CDR1 and CDR2 sequences are MNHEY and SVGEGT. CDR3 size: 14 residues. V was clipped by 1 base and J by 4 bases, with 10 bases between them. CDR3 DNA: TGTGCCAGCAGTTACTTTATGGACTCCACTGAAGCTTTCTTT. Protein product: CASSYFMDSTEAFF.

This clonotype has a handful of counts. The rearrangement uses TRBV27 and TRBJ2-7, with 9 bases aligning to TRBD1. Germline V gene sequence: CDR1 MNHEY, CDR2 SMNVEV (reference sequence). J lost 3 bases, V lost 6 bases, and 9 bases had no gene match. The CDR3 totals 15 residues. CDR3 sequence reads: CASSRGQGANYEQYF. The CDR3 nucleotides read TGTGCCAGCAGCCGGGGACAGGGCGCAAACTACGAGCAGTACTTC.

This clonotype was counted between two and nine times. The chain recombines TRBV9 with TRBJ2-3; unclear D gene. V was trimmed by 1 base and J by 0 bases, leaving 12 bases between them. Germline CDR1 SGDLS, CDR2 YYNGEE. CDR3 length: 16 residues. The CDR3 region is CASSVRRDASTDTQYF. The CDR3, as DNA: TGTGCCAGCAGCGTAAGGAGAGATGCTAGCACAGATACGCAGTATTTT.